These 25 T cell receptor beta chains were all obtained from the same sample, sequenced in a study of T cells in Graves' hyperthyroidism and ophthalmopathy. Using RNA transcripts as the source, TCR beta CDR3 regions were amplified. RT-PCR in the first round (using the HTBI primer set) targeted the TCR CDR3. A single record per CDR3 protein comes from TCRdb applying MiXCR to the multiplex PCR reads. The sample consists of a few hundred thousand distinct CDR3 sequences, 20% to 25% of them appearing once. Specimen: blood. These receptors were obtained from a man aged 18 to 30 with Graves' hyperthyroidism.

This clonotype was seen repeatedly, ten times or more. The V call is TRBV6-5, the J call TRBJ1-2; weak D call: TRBD1 (5 bases). Trimming cost V 4 bases and J 6 bases, with 18 bases left between them. In germline, CDR1 is MNHEY, CDR2 SVGAGI. This CDR3 comprises 15 residues. The CDR3 loop reads CASSSPRRGRDGYTF. CDR3 nucleotide sequence: TGTGCCAGCAGTTCGCCTCGGAGGGGAAGAGATGGCTACACCTTC.

This clonotype was seen at least ten times. The V gene is TRBV18, the J gene TRBJ2-7; the D is unclear. Looked up from germline, CDR1 is KGHSH and CDR2 is LQKENI. CDR3 size: 11 residues. The germline V and J ends were trimmed by 5 bases and 12 bases, with 14 bases remaining between them. The CDR3 protein is CASSDDSRTYF. Written as DNA, the CDR3 is TGTGCCAGCTCAGACGACTCCCGCACGTACTTC.

This clonotype was detected only once. V gene TRBV4-2 combines with J gene TRBJ2-5; weak D call: TRBD2 (6 bases). The CDR3 is made up of 13 amino acids. CDR1 is LGHNA and CDR2 is YNFKEQ in the germline V gene. Deletions cut 0 bases from V and 10 bases from J, with 12 bases between. The DNA for the CDR3 is TGTGCCAGCAGCCAAGATCCTGTGGAGGGCCAGTACTTC. Translation: CASSQDPVEGQYF.

DNA for the CDR3: TGTGCCAGCAGCTTAGGTCTTAGCGGGGGCTACTACAACACAGATACGCAGTATTTT. It translates to CASSLGLSGGYYNTDTQYF. The V call is TRBV11-2, the J call TRBJ2-3, with 9 bases matching TRBD2. The CDR3 is 19 amino acids. J lost 2 bases, V lost 1 base, and 13 bases had no gene match. Germline assignment: CDR1 SGHAT and CDR2 FQNNGV.

As regards this clonotype: A read error may account for a junction end that differs from germline. This sequence joins TRBV24-1 and TRBJ2-2; possible D gene TRBD2, 5 bases. Germline assignment: CDR1 KGHDR and CDR2 SFDVKD. CDR3 length equals 14 residues. This chain's CDR3 is CATKGARNTGELWF. The CDR3 nucleotides read TGTGCCACCAAAGGCGCCCGCAACACCGGGGAGCTGTGGTTT.

The table lists this clonotype with many counts. The chain has TRBV20-1 and TRBJ2-7; maybe TRBD1 (5 bases). Trimming left V 2 bases short and J 6 bases short, with 14 bases between. This CDR3 contains 13 residues. From germline, CDR1 is DFQATT and CDR2 SNEGSKA (reference sequence). The CDR3 DNA sequence: TGCAGTGCTAGAATTACCAGGGATAGCGAGCAGTACTTC. Protein product: CSARITRDSEQYF.

This clonotype was seen repeatedly, ten times or more. The genes are TRBV4-1 and TRBJ1-2, with a weak D call TRBD1 (5 bases). Between the trimmed V and J ends, which lost 6 bases and 2 bases, there was a span of 28 bases. The CDR3 runs to 19 residues. Germline loops: CDR1 MGHRA, CDR2 YSYEKL. CDR3 coding DNA: TGCGCCAGCAGTTCTGACCCACTTGGGGGGTTCGCGCCAAACTATGGCTACACCTTC. Its translation: CASSSDPLGGFAPNYGYTF.

The rearrangement links TRBV12-3 or TRBV12-4 to TRBJ1-1; D uncertain. V shed 6 bases and J shed 7 bases, with 3 bases lying between them. There are 9 residues in the CDR3. The CDR3 DNA reads TGTGCCAGCAGCCTTGAAGCTTTCTTT. This translates into CASSLEAFF.

This clonotype occurred a few times. The chain combines TRBV9 with TRBJ2-7, with a weak D call TRBD1 (5 bases). Trimming removed 7 bases at V and 5 bases at J, with 10 bases between. The CDR3 is made up of 11 amino acids. Germline values: CDR1 SGDLS, CDR2 YYNGEE. The CDR3 sequence is CASGRADEQYF. The CDR3, as DNA: TGTGCCAGCGGCAGGGCCGACGAGCAGTACTTC.

This clonotype came up many times. This may be a read error: a much more frequent sequence differs by one nucleotide. The chain uses TRBV6-1 and TRBJ1-5; TRBD1 matches at 7 bases. CDR3 length equals 13 residues. V was clipped by 4 bases and J by 4 bases; unmatched bases: 1. Germline CDR1 is MNHNS and CDR2 is SASEGT. CDR3 DNA sequence: TGTGCCAGCAGTGCCAGGGGGAATCAGCCCCAGCATTTT. This gives the protein CASSARGNQPQHF.

There are a few counts of this clonotype. The gene calls are TRBV6-5 and TRBJ2-4; perhaps TRBD1 as D (5 bases). V was shortened by 0 bases and J by 0 bases, with 12 bases between the two germline ends. The V gene's germline CDR1 is MNHEY and CDR2 SVGAGI. The CDR3 is made up of 17 amino acids. The CDR3 here is CASSYSPGYQAKNIQYF. CDR3 coding DNA: TGTGCCAGCAGTTACTCGCCAGGGTATCAAGCCAAAAACATTCAGTACTTC.

This clonotype came up many times. This chain uses TRBV28 with TRBJ2-7, with D maybe TRBD1 (6 bases). Per germline, CDR1 MDHEN and CDR2 SYDVKM. This CDR3 is built from 14 residues. The V gene lost 4 bases and the J gene lost 2 bases, with 12 bases spanning the gap. CDR3 nucleotides: TGTGCCAGCAGTTCCCTGGACAGAGCCTACGAGCAGTACTTC. This codes for CASSSLDRAYEQYF.

This clonotype was detected only a few times. The chain recombines TRBV5-1 with TRBJ1-3, with a possible D match to TRBD1 (6 bases). Looked up from germline, CDR1 is SGHRS and CDR2 is YFSETQ. V was trimmed by 5 bases and J by 0 bases, leaving 12 bases between them. The CDR3 is made up of 15 amino acids. The CDR3 loop reads CASSPDRLSGNTIYF. As DNA, the CDR3 is TGCGCCAGCAGTCCGGACAGACTCTCTGGAAACACCATATATTTT. The full variable domain, in which reference TRBV5-1 and TRBJ1-3 provide the parts outside the CDR3, is KAGVTQTPRYLIKTRGQQVTLSCSPISGHRSVSWYQQTPGQGLQFLFEYFSETQRNKGNFPGRFSGRQFSNSRSEMNVSTLELGDSALYLCASSPDRLSGNTIYFGEGSWLTVV.

This clonotype was detected many times. V is TRBV2 and J is TRBJ1-1; tentative D call: TRBD1 (5 bases). This CDR3 region has 15 residues. Germline-derived CDR1 and CDR2 are SNHLY and FYNNEI. Between the trimmed V and J ends, which lost 4 bases and 6 bases, there was a span of 18 bases. The DNA for the CDR3 is TGTGCCAGCAGTGCCGGACAAGGATGGGTGCCTGAAGCTTTCTTT. It is translated as CASSAGQGWVPEAFF. Full variable domain (missing parts from reference TRBV2 and TRBJ1-1): EPEVTQTPSHQVTQMGQEVILRCVPISNHLYFYWYRQILGQKVEFLVSFYNNEISEKSEIFDDQFSVERPDGSNFTLKIRSTKLEDSAMYFCASSAGQGWVPEAFFGQGTRLTVV.

The rearrangement uses TRBV6-1 and TRBJ2-2, with D unresolved. This CDR3 contains 13 residues. The V and J ends lost 11 bases and 6 bases respectively, with 16 bases between them. CDR1 is MNHNS, CDR2 SASEGT, per germline. This CDR3 reads CASRVPNSGELFF. The CDR3 DNA reads TGTGCCTCCCGGGTACCTAACTCCGGGGAGCTGTTTTTT.

This clonotype was detected many times. V and J are TRBV19 and TRBJ1-1, with D perhaps matching TRBD1 (6 bases). This CDR3 spans 18 amino acids. Germline V gives CDR1 LNHDA, CDR2 SQIVND (reference sequence). Deletions cut 4 bases from V and 1 base from J, with 22 bases between. CDR3 region: CASSKAVTGRGGNTEAFF. The CDR3 nucleotides are TGTGCCAGTAGTAAGGCGGTAACAGGGCGCGGTGGGAACACTGAAGCTTTCTTT.

The CDR3 DNA reads as TGTGCCAGCTCACCCGGGACCCTCGCCGGTCAGCCCCAGCATTTT. Translating gives CASSPGTLAGQPQHF. V and J are TRBV18 and TRBJ1-5; a weak D match, TRBD1 (5 bases). This CDR3 region has 15 residues. V was trimmed by 3 bases and J by 6 bases, leaving 15 bases between them. Germline V gives CDR1 KGHSH, CDR2 LQKENI. The whole variable domain, filled in from reference TRBV18 and TRBJ1-5, reads NAGVMQNPRHLVRRRGQEARLRCSPMKGHSHVYWYRQLPEEGLKFMVYLQKENIIDESGMPKERFSAEFPKEGPSILRIQQVVRGDSAAYFCASSPGTLAGQPQHFGDGTRLSIL.

The gene calls are TRBV19 and TRBJ1-2; tentative D call: TRBD1 (5 bases). V lost 3 bases to trimming and J lost 8 bases, with 10 bases between them. Looked up from germline, CDR1 is LNHDA and CDR2 is SQIVND (reference sequence). The CDR3 runs 12 residues. The CDR3 here is CASSIEGRGYTF. The CDR3 DNA sequence: TGTGCCAGTAGTATTGAGGGGAGAGGCTACACCTTC.

The table lists this clonotype with many counts. The CDR3 DNA is TGTGCCAGCAGTTACTCGAATGGAGGGAGAGAAGCTTTCTTT. It is translated as CASSYSNGGREAFF. V is TRBV6-5 and J is TRBJ1-1; D is unresolved. V was clipped by 0 bases and J by 8 bases, with 13 bases between them. Per germline, CDR1 MNHEY and CDR2 SVGAGI. The CDR3 runs to 14 residues.

There are many counts of this clonotype. V usage is TRBV28 and J usage is TRBJ2-5, with a possible D match to TRBD2 (5 bases). The CDR3 sequence is 15 residues long. Germline-derived CDR1 and CDR2 are MDHEN and SYDVKM. V was shortened by 2 bases and J by 5 bases, with 15 bases between the two germline ends. The CDR3 region is CASSLELARGETQYF. The CDR3 DNA sequence: TGTGCCAGCAGTTTAGAGCTCGCTCGCGGGGAGACCCAGTACTTC.

This clonotype was counted only a few times. The J gene is TRBJ2-6, the V gene TRBV6-1; tentative D call: TRBD1 (5 bases). Trimming left V 4 bases short and J 1 base short, with 17 bases between. The CDR3 is 18 amino acids. The germline V gene encodes CDR1 MNHNS and CDR2 SASEGT. This CDR3 is CASSVRQITRSGANVLTF. The CDR3 DNA reads as TGTGCCAGCAGTGTGCGACAGATAACAAGGTCTGGGGCCAACGTCCTGACTTTC.

This clonotype was counted ten times or more. The V gene is TRBV11-2, the J gene TRBJ2-5, with 9 bases fitting TRBD1. This CDR3 region has 15 residues. Germline V gene lookup returns CDR1 SGHAT and CDR2 FQNNGV. V lost 5 bases, J lost 1 base, and 5 bases stayed unmatched. The DNA of the CDR3 is TGTGCCAGCAGCCGCCGGACAGGGGCCCAAGAGACCCAGTACTTC. As protein: CASSRRTGAQETQYF.

This clonotype showed up just a few times. The chain joins TRBV11-1 to TRBJ1-1; D possibly corresponds to TRBD1 (5 bases). Germline lookup yields CDR1 SGHAT and CDR2 FQDESV (reference sequence). The CDR3 is 16 amino acids. The V end was cut by 5 bases, the J end by 1 base, with 17 bases between. CDR3 DNA sequence: TGTGCCAGCAGCGTCGGTACCGGGACGGAGAACACTGAAGCTTTCTTT. This codes for CASSVGTGTENTEAFF.

This clonotype was seen many times. The V gene is TRBV6-5, the J gene TRBJ1-5, with unresolved D. Germline V gene sequence: CDR1 MNHEY, CDR2 SVGAGI. The ends were cut back, 0 bases at V and 4 bases at J, with 10 bases in the middle. The CDR3 contains 15 residues. The CDR3 DNA is TGTGCCAGCAGTTACTCGAACGGCTATAATCAGCCCCAGCATTTT. Translation: CASSYSNGYNQPQHF.

Comment on this clonotype: Possible read error: a much larger clone is one base away. Here the CDR3 DNA reads TGCGCCAGCAAAGTGTGGGATAGTGGGTACGAGCAGTACTTC. Amino acid sequence: CASKVWDSGYEQYF. The chain has TRBV5-1 and TRBJ2-7; no clear D gene. CDR1 and CDR2 from the germline V gene are SGHRS and YFSETQ. Trimming removed 6 bases from V and 4 bases from J, with 17 bases in between. There are 14 residues in the CDR3. The full variable domain, with the rest looked up from reference TRBV5-1 and TRBJ2-7, is KAGVTQTPRYLIKTRGQQVTLSCSPISGHRSVSWYQQTPGQGLQFLFEYFSETQRNKGNFPGRFSGRQFSNSRSEMNVSTLELGDSALYLCASKVWDSGYEQYFGPGTRLTVT.